This is a list of T cell receptor beta chains from one sample in a study of response to subunit inactivated influenza vaccine. In TCRdb, the RT-PCR reads were re-called with MiXCR into one record per CDR3 protein. The table has approximately 530,000 distinct CDR3 sequences, over 10% seen once. Sequenced material: PBMCs from blood, taken about 6 weeks after vaccination. Every receptor here comes from a man aged 50 to 59 who received an inactivated influenza vaccine. The conserved cysteine and the conserved F or W are not part of the CDR3 here. The order of the fields is D gene, V gene, CDR3 protein. D genes are given only for firm matches.

TRBD2	TRBV5-1	ASSSGLAGGAETQY
-	TRBV24-1	ATSSGKNDEQF
-	TRBV20-1	SARATWLGASNQPQH
-	TRBV7-2	ASSLKPGLYEQY
-	TRBV28	ASSLFRGRETKNIQY
TRBD2	TRBV6-1	ASRASGRGSYNEQF
TRBD1	TRBV4-1	ASRHGTGDQETQY
-	TRBV12-3/TRBV12-4	ASSPAWGGNSPLH
TRBD2	TRBV12-3/TRBV12-4	ASSPHRLAGLTDTQY
-	TRBV6-7	ASLDTEAF
TRBD1	TRBV28	ASTSNRDSRTDTQY
-	TRBV11-1	ASSSTVSLGETQY
-	TRBV24-1	ATSQGNSYEQY
-	TRBV18	ASSPLDQGETQY
-	TRBV6-2/TRBV6-3	ASSFARRTGHYEQY
-	TRBV20-1	SARDTGRGEKLF
-	TRBV11-2	ASSLGGNGGYT
-	TRBV6-1	ASSPFRDGNEQF
-	TRBV5-1	ASRSGEGLPYNEQF
-	TRBV4-2	ASSQRTGYEQY
-	TRBV7-2	ASSLSEVVAKNIQY
TRBD2	TRBV5-1	ASSLGGLAADNEQF
TRBD2	TRBV7-2	ASSLGRGAQETQY
TRBD1	TRBV28	ASRPPGQGLYGYT
-	TRBV20-1	SARVDSMNTEAF
TRBD1	TRBV10-3	AISDWDRGAVN
TRBD1	TRBV7-8	ASSLGAGGKYEQY
-	TRBV28	ASRVDFAGQAIVQF
-	TRBV14	ASSQDPGSRKTQY
-	TRBV29-1	SVENSPNEQY
TRBD1	TRBV5-1	ASSLEGARASYEQY
-	TRBV20-1	SARGVARIDSDEQY
-	TRBV20-1	CAKGGRDSKVQVDTQY
-	TRBV18	ASSPISQGSTDTQY
TRBD1	TRBV7-2	ASSSQGAYSPLH
TRBD1	TRBV6-2/TRBV6-3	ASRGTGSNQPQH
-	TRBV7-2	ASSPGSLAKNIQY
TRBD2	TRBV29-1	SALGLGYEQY
TRBD1	TRBV12-3/TRBV12-4	ASSSYGQGTDTQY
TRBD2	TRBV24-1	ATSVTSPTGELF